This T cell receptor beta chain was retrieved from a study of blood T cell repertoires in COVID-19. Study-level information: Samples taken during acute and convalescent COVID-19 were collected in the United States, Italy and Spain.

In the original workflow: Estimates of nucleated cell counts were drawn from the amplification of reference gene primers. Assay: immunoSEQ multiplex PCR; the TCRdb copy retains only in-frame clones and omits some. V and J calls plus clone size are reproduced from that table; the DNA served to infer D and trimming. This sample has roughly 150,000 clones; approximately 82% occur once, and the top ten carry around a fifth. V lost 0 bases and J lost 6, with 11 bases in between. This CDR3 has 14 residues. CDR1 and CDR2 (germline): SGHRS, YFSETQ. Sequencing was performed on peripheral blood. This TCR came from a woman in her 70s who had recovered from COVID-19. The chain employs TRBV5-1 and TRBJ2-3; a weak D match, TRBD2 (6 bases). The CDR3: CASSLAGTSDTQYF. The DNA for the CDR3 is TGCGCCAGCAGCTTGGCCGGGACTTCCGATACGCAGTATTTT.